The subject of this entry is one T cell receptor beta chain. Its antigen is not known. Additional DNA sequences in this sample encode the identical CDR3. This sample is drawn from a study of cytomegalovirus exposure and HLA in healthy donors. Notes on the study in general: Sequences of the TCR beta chain were said to predict the HLA-A and HLA-B alleles of most subjects accurately.

With V trimmed by 4 bases and J by 6 bases, 10 bases remained unmatched. Looked up from germline, CDR1 is SGHNT and CDR2 is YYREEE (reference sequence). The CDR3 loop spans 15 amino acids. The PCR made use of 60 Vbeta and 13 Jbeta primers. Method: immunoSEQ multiplex PCR; TCRdb's copy keeps in-frame clones and lacks some. The sample consists of roughly 190,000 clones, about four fifths of them appearing once. This chain uses TRBV5-4 with TRBJ2-7; 10 bases agree with TRBD1. The sequencing input was PBMCs. The sequence derives from a man between 40 and 49 years old in good health and CMV-seropositive. DNA of the CDR3: TGTGCCAGCAGCCCCCGGGACAGGGGCCCCTCCGAGCAGTACTTC. Its translation is CASSPRDRGPSEQYF.